This T cell receptor (beta chain) comes out of a study of OX40 agonist ivuxolimab in advanced cancers. Study information: Earlier anti-PD-1, anti-PD-L1 or anti-CTLA-4 therapy was permitted; 35% to 50% had received some. Whole-study findings and limits: At 0.1 to 3.0 mg/kg, CD4+ and CD8+ blood T cells expanded clonally by week 6. A proportion of nonresponders additionally exhibited low normalized T-cell clonal expansion.

This CDR3 has 16 residues. The germline gives CDR1 MGHRA, CDR2 YSYEKL. Trimming stripped 0 bases from V and 7 bases from J, with 16 bases between. In the case of this clone: Its antigen is as yet unknown.

This table comes from immunoSEQ multiplex PCR, and its TCRdb copy is limited to in-frame clones, with some not included. Among fewer than 20,000 clones listed, 90% to 95% were seen once. Patients had blood sampled at baseline and again on cycle 4 day 1 and cycle 7 day 1. This sequence originates from an adult with an advanced solid tumor such as melanoma, head and neck, liver or kidney cancer. The material sequenced was CD4+ or CD8+ T cells sorted from blood, taken in a trial of the OX40 agonist ivuxolimab. The V and J genes are TRBV4-1 and TRBJ2-1; tentative D call: TRBD2 (6 bases). CDR3 sequence: CASSQELGTSGNEQFF. CDR3 bases: TGCGCCAGCAGCCAAGAATTAGGGACTTCGGGAAATGAGCAGTTCTTC.